Below, 18 T cell receptor beta chains from the same sample are listed, as sequenced in a study of cytomegalovirus exposure and HLA in healthy donors. PCR used 60 Vbeta primers and 13 Jbeta primers. Using immunoSEQ multiplex PCR, the repertoire was profiled, and TCRdb retains in-frame clones only, with some absent. The repertoire includes over 55,000 clones, around 83% of them detected once, and around 1.7% sits in the top ten. Sequenced material: PBMCs. Receptors were obtained from a man aged 35 to 55 in good health and CMV-seronegative.

The genes are TRBV21-1 and TRBJ1-5; TRBD1, as called in the table, went unchecked against the DNA. TRBV21-1 constitutes a pseudogene. The CDR3 totals 15 residues. As DNA, the CDR3 is TGTGCCAGCATCCCGGACAGGGGGTCGTGTCAGCCCCAGCATTTT. Its protein is CASIPDRGSCQPQHF.

This clone was seen just once. Here the CDR3 DNA reads TGTGCCAGCAGTTACTATACAGGGAATTCCTACGAGCAGTACTTC. The encoded protein is CASSYYTGNSYEQYF. This chain links TRBV6-5 with TRBJ2-7; weak D call: TRBD1 (6 bases). The germline gives CDR1 MNHEY, CDR2 SVGAGI. The CDR3 has 15 residues. V was clipped by 1 base and J by 1 base, with 11 bases between them.

The V and J genes are TRBV27 and TRBJ2-7; 8 bases align to TRBD2. V shed 4 bases, J shed 3 bases, and the junction held 8 bases outside the gene matches. The CDR3 has 15 amino acids. Germline lookup yields CDR1 MNHEY and CDR2 SMNVEV (reference sequence). The CDR3 sequence is CASSSPGRGHYEQYF. CDR3 nucleotides: TGTGCCAGCAGTTCCCCCGGGAGGGGACACTACGAGCAGTACTTC.

CDR3: CASSPHQNTDTQYF. The CDR3 nucleotides are TGTGCCAGCAGCCCCCACCAGAACACAGATACGCAGTATTTT. The chain joins TRBV4-2 to TRBJ2-3; D not resolved. The germline gives CDR1 LGHNA, CDR2 YNFKEQ. The CDR3 totals 14 residues. V lost 4 bases, J lost 2 bases, and 10 bases lay in between.

This rearrangement joins TRBV6-5 to TRBJ1-2; D is uncertain. V was trimmed by 0 bases and J by 5 bases, leaving 10 bases between them. This CDR3 has 14 residues. Germline V lookup: CDR1 MNHEY, CDR2 SVGAGI. CDR3 region: CASSYSAEFYGYTF. In DNA, the CDR3 is TGTGCCAGCAGTTACTCGGCGGAGTTTTATGGCTACACCTTC.

The V gene is TRBV5-1, the J gene TRBJ2-1; TRBD2 matches at 12 bases. V lost 4 bases to trimming and J lost 1 base; unmatched junction nucleotides: 9. Per the germline V gene, CDR1 is SGHRS and CDR2 is YFSETQ. This CDR3 contains 18 residues. The CDR3 is CASSPKTSGGPSYNEQFF. In DNA, the CDR3 is TGCGCCAGCAGCCCGAAGACTAGCGGGGGACCTTCCTACAATGAGCAGTTCTTC.

The CDR3 DNA reads as TGTGCCAGCAGCCAAAGCAGGGGGTACTATGGCTACACCTTC. Protein product: CASSQSRGYYGYTF. The gene calls are TRBV14 and TRBJ1-2, with TRBD1 identical over 7 bases. With 2 bases clipped from V and 3 bases from J, the junction kept 3 bases outside the gene matches. Per the germline V gene, CDR1 is SGHDN and CDR2 is FVKESK. CDR3 length equals 14 residues.

Only a few counts were recorded for this clone. The chain carries TRBV27 and TRBJ2-7; 8 positions agree with TRBD2. V dropped 0 bases and J dropped 4; count of bases not matched to a gene: 5. CDR3 size: 15 residues. Germline-derived CDR1 and CDR2 are MNHEY and SMNVEV (reference sequence). The CDR3 DNA reads as TGTGCCAGCAGTTTATCGACTAGCGTTGGGTACGAGCAGTACTTC. Protein product: CASSLSTSVGYEQYF.

The genes are TRBV27 and TRBJ1-1; D perhaps matches TRBD1 (6 bases). Germline CDR1 is MNHEY and CDR2 is SMNVEV (reference sequence). Trimming cost V 6 bases and J 5 bases, with 16 bases left between them. This CDR3 has 14 amino acids. CDR3: CASSLSRGVTEAFF. CDR3 nucleotide sequence: TGTGCCAGCAGCCTATCCAGGGGAGTGACTGAAGCTTTCTTT.

The rearrangement uses TRBV10-3 and TRBJ2-3, with 8 bases that match TRBD1. The CDR3 totals 15 residues. Germline trimming cut 11 bases from V and 1 base from J; bases unmatched to any gene: 11. Per the germline V gene, CDR1 is ENHRY and CDR2 is SYGVKD. The CDR3 here is CAGGGAGQGTDTQYF. The CDR3 nucleotides are TGTGCCGGGGGAGGCGCGGGACAGGGCACAGATACGCAGTATTTT.

This clone has a handful of counts. The chain employs TRBV6-1 and TRBJ1-4, with D uncertain. V was trimmed by 2 bases and J by 3 bases, leaving 4 bases between them. Germline V gene sequence: CDR1 MNHNS, CDR2 SASEGT. The CDR3 runs to 13 residues. The DNA of the CDR3 is TGTGCCAGCAGTGAATCTCCTAATGAAAAACTGTTTTTT. Protein product: CASSESPNEKLFF.

V and J are TRBV4-2 and TRBJ2-4; 7 positions match TRBD1. CDR3 length: 16 residues. The V segment lost 4 bases and the J segment 0 bases; nucleotides outside the gene matches: 6. The germline gives CDR1 LGHNA, CDR2 YNFKEQ. Written as DNA, the CDR3 is TGTGCCAGCAGCCTCGGGACAGAACAAGCCAAAAACATTCAGTACTTC. Translating it yields CASSLGTEQAKNIQYF.

The rearrangement uses TRBV10-1 and TRBJ2-1; the match to TRBD1 covers 7 bases. The CDR3 extends over 14 amino acids. Looked up from germline, CDR1 is WNHNN and CDR2 is SYGVQD (reference sequence). J was trimmed by 5 bases and V by 6 bases; bases with no gene match: 7. The CDR3 DNA reads TGCGCCAGCAGCCGGGACAGTCCTCACAATGAGCAGTTCTTC. This gives the protein CASSRDSPHNEQFF.

V is TRBV11-3 and J is TRBJ2-2, with TRBD1 matching 7 bases. This CDR3 has 16 residues. V was clipped by 7 bases and J by 6 bases; unmatched bases: 14. The germline CDR1 and CDR2 sequences are SGHNT and YENEEA. The CDR3 DNA follows: TGTGCCAGCACCAGCCGGACAGGCAGTATCGCCGGGGAGCTGTTTTTT. Translation: CASTSRTGSIAGELFF.

This chain connects TRBV7-9 to TRBJ2-5; perhaps TRBD1 as D (5 bases). CDR1 and CDR2 from the germline V gene are SEHNR and FQNEAQ (reference sequence). The V end was cut by 1 base, the J end by 0 bases, with 12 bases between. The CDR3 length is 16 residues. The CDR3 bases are TGTGCCAGCAGCTTAGGGGCAGTAGGGGACCAAGAGACCCAGTACTTC. Protein sequence: CASSLGAVGDQETQYF.

The DNA of the CDR3 is TGTGCCAGCAGCTTGGACCTTAGCGGGGGACGCACAGATACGCAGTATTTT. It encodes CASSLDLSGGRTDTQYF. The V gene is TRBV5-8, the J gene TRBJ2-3; TRBD2 matches at 9 bases. The CDR3 covers 17 residues. Germline V gene lookup returns CDR1 SGHTS and CDR2 YDEGEE. V was clipped by 0 bases and J by 1 base; unmatched bases: 6. Filled out from reference TRBV5-8 and TRBJ2-3, the complete variable domain reads EAGVTQSPTHLIKTRGQQATLRCSPISGHTSVYWYQQALGLGLQFLLWYDEGEERNRGNFPPRFSGRQFPNYSSELNVNALELEDSALYLCASSLDLSGGRTDTQYFGPGTRLTVL.

The V and J genes are TRBV9 and TRBJ1-3, with D uncertain. Germline CDR1 is SGDLS and CDR2 is YYNGEE. V lost 0 bases and J lost 0, with 4 bases in between. The CDR3 extends over 14 amino acids. The CDR3 coding sequence is TGTGCCAGCAGCGTAGACAGCTCTGGAAACACCATATATTTT. This translates into CASSVDSSGNTIYF.

In its sample, this clone was seen once. The chain joins TRBV5-1 to TRBJ1-1; D call uncertain. CDR1 is SGHRS, CDR2 YFSETQ, per germline. Trimming cost V 5 bases and J 3 bases, with 14 bases left between them. The CDR3 contains 14 residues. In DNA, the CDR3 is TGCGCCAGCAGGGAAGAGGGTGGGTACACTGAAGCTTTCTTT. Its translation: CASREEGGYTEAFF. Looking up the rest from reference TRBV5-1 and TRBJ1-1 gives the full variable domain: KAGVTQTPRYLIKTRGQQVTLSCSPISGHRSVSWYQQTPGQGLQFLFEYFSETQRNKGNFPGRFSGRQFSNSRSEMNVSTLELGDSALYLCASREEGGYTEAFFGQGTRLTVV.